This passage covers 19 T cell receptor beta chains from one sample sequenced in a study of early T cells in non-severe SARS-CoV-2 infection. TCRdb recomputed calls from the 5' RACE reads with MiXCR, one row per CDR3 protein. The table shows about 54,000 distinct CDR3 sequences, with about 7.6% occurring only once. Sequencing used whole blood, obtained at baseline. Every receptor here comes from an adult who was a healthcare worker with PCR-confirmed SARS-CoV-2 infection or an uninfected control (not recorded which).

This clonotype was counted many times. V is TRBV6-2 or TRBV6-3 and J is TRBJ2-1; possibly TRBD1 for D (5 bases). This CDR3 is 16 amino acids long. Deletions cut 4 bases from V and 4 bases from J, with 17 bases between. Looked up from germline, CDR1 is MNHEY and CDR2 is SVGEGT. As DNA, the CDR3 is TGTGCCAGCAGTTTAGGGGTCCTCTCGGGTTACAATGAGCAGTTCTTC. This codes for CASSLGVLSGYNEQFF.

The chain recombines TRBV7-3 with TRBJ2-2; D not certain. Germline CDR1 and CDR2: SGHTA and FQGTGA. The V gene lost 6 bases and the J gene lost 1 base, with 9 bases spanning the gap. This CDR3 contains 14 residues. This CDR3 is CASSPGMNTGELFF. The CDR3 DNA is TGTGCCAGCAGTCCGGGTATGAACACCGGGGAGCTGTTTTTT.

This clonotype showed up just a few times. This chain's CDR3 is CASSKGLSTYEQYF. Written as DNA, the CDR3 is TGTGCCAGCAGTAAAGGGTTATCCACCTACGAGCAGTACTTC. This chain connects TRBV27 to TRBJ2-7; D gene unclear. The CDR3 runs 14 residues. CDR1 and CDR2 from the germline V gene are MNHEY and SMNVEV (reference sequence). V dropped 5 bases and J dropped 2 bases, with 13 bases sitting between them.

The chain links TRBV6-6 to TRBJ1-3; TRBD1 matches at 7 bases. Germline CDR1 is MNHNY and CDR2 is SVGAGI (reference sequence). The CDR3 runs to 14 residues. J was trimmed by 1 base and V by 4 bases; bases with no gene match: 1. The chain's CDR3 is CASSWDRSGNTIYF. The CDR3 DNA reads TGTGCCAGCAGTTGGGACAGATCTGGAAACACCATATATTTT.

This clonotype was counted between two and nine times. This chain connects TRBV7-9 to TRBJ2-5; no firm D call. CDR1 SEHNR and CDR2 FQNEAQ come from the germline V gene (reference sequence). The CDR3 is 13 residues long. V gave up 1 base and J gave up 4 bases, with 7 bases separating them. The CDR3 protein is CASSLETRETQYF. The CDR3 nucleotides read TGTGCCAGCAGCTTAGAGACGAGAGAGACCCAGTACTTC.

This clonotype was picked up many times. J is TRBJ2-7 and V is TRBV4-1, with D possibly matching TRBD1 (6 bases). Trimming shortened V by 0 bases and J by 3 bases, and 12 bases separated the two germline ends. CDR3 length: 15 residues. Germline V gives CDR1 MGHRA, CDR2 YSYEKL. The CDR3 nucleotides are TGCGCCAGCAGCCAAGAAACAACAGGGATCTACGAGCAGTACTTC. Amino acid sequence: CASSQETTGIYEQYF.

The V call is TRBV19, the J call TRBJ2-1, with 8 bases fitting TRBD2. Germline V gene sequence: CDR1 LNHDA, CDR2 SQIVND (reference sequence). The CDR3 totals 16 residues. The junction had 11 bases not matched to a gene; V was cut back by 6 bases and J by 4 bases. The chain's CDR3 is CASSSYSGILYNEQFF. The CDR3 bases are TGTGCCAGTAGCTCCTATAGCGGGATCCTTTACAATGAGCAGTTCTTC.

This clonotype showed up many times. CDR3 protein: CASSTYFNGQRVQFLYNSPLHF. As DNA, the CDR3 is TGTGCCAGCAGTACATACTTCAACGGCCAGAGAGTCCAATTCTTATATAATTCACCCCTCCACTTT. V usage is TRBV28 and J usage is TRBJ1-6; D gene uncertain. Germline values: CDR1 MDHEN, CDR2 SYDVKM. V gave up 5 bases and J gave up 4 bases, with 33 bases separating them. The CDR3 contains 22 residues. The full variable domain, rest sourced from reference TRBV28 and TRBJ1-6, is DVKVTQSSRYLVKRTGEKVFLECVQDMDHENMFWYRQDPGLGLRLIYFSYDVKMKEKGDIPEGYSVSREKKERFSLILESASTNQTSMYLCASSTYFNGQRVQFLYNSPLHFGNGTRLTVT.

This clonotype occurred a few times. The chain couples TRBV7-2 to TRBJ2-4; D gene unclear. Deletions cut 5 bases from V and 0 bases from J, with 8 bases between. The CDR3 loop spans 14 amino acids. Germline lookup yields CDR1 SGHTA and CDR2 FQGNSA. CDR3 amino acids: CASSMSLAKNIQYF. The CDR3 nucleotides are TGTGCCAGCAGCATGAGCCTAGCCAAAAACATTCAGTACTTC.

By sample fraction, this clonotype is medium-sized (0.01 to 0.1%). This chain joins TRBV2 and TRBJ2-7; 14 positions match TRBD2. The CDR3 runs to 17 residues. With 2 bases clipped from V and 4 bases from J, the junction kept 7 bases outside the gene matches. CDR1 is SNHLY, CDR2 FYNNEI, per germline. CDR3 in DNA: TGTGCCAGCAGTGAAAGGCGACTAGCGGGAGGGTCGTACGAGCAGTACTTC. This translates into CASSERRLAGGSYEQYF.

The chain uses TRBV7-9 and TRBJ2-5; no definite D call. The CDR3 extends over 15 amino acids. Trimming pared 6 bases from V and 0 bases from J, leaving 14 bases between. Germline V gene data show CDR1 as SEHNR and CDR2 as FQNEAQ (reference sequence). The CDR3 loop is CASRGLPINQETQYF. The CDR3 DNA reads TGTGCCAGCAGAGGCTTGCCGATAAACCAAGAGACCCAGTACTTC.

The chain employs TRBV7-6 and TRBJ2-7; D unresolved. The V gene's germline CDR1 is SGHVS and CDR2 FNYEAQ. The CDR3 sequence is 12 residues long. Between the trimmed V and J ends, which lost 4 bases and 7 bases, there was a span of 11 bases. The CDR3 reads CASSSNLGEQYF. As DNA, the CDR3 is TGTGCCAGCAGCTCCAACCTAGGAGAGCAGTACTTC. Complete variable domain (other parts from reference TRBV7-6 and TRBJ2-7): GAGVSQSPRYKVTKRGQDVALRCDPISGHVSLYWYRQALGQGPEFLTYFNYEAQQDKSGLPNDRFSAERPEGSISTLTIQRTEQRDSAMYRCASSSNLGEQYFGPGTRLTVT.

A few counts support this clonotype. The J gene is TRBJ2-5, the V gene TRBV7-9; D remains unclear. The V end was cut by 5 bases, the J end by 7 bases, with 11 bases between. Germline V lookup: CDR1 SEHNR, CDR2 FQNEAQ (reference sequence). There are 12 residues in the CDR3. The CDR3: CASSAALATQYF. The CDR3 DNA reads TGTGCCAGCAGCGCAGCCCTTGCGACCCAGTACTTC.

This clonotype was recorded many times. The chain employs TRBV7-9 and TRBJ2-5; 8 bases agree with TRBD1. CDR1 SEHNR and CDR2 FQNEAQ come from the germline V gene (reference sequence). The J segment lost 2 bases and the V segment lost 5 bases, leaving 7 bases of the junction unmatched. This CDR3 has 15 amino acids. The chain's CDR3 is CASSQTRGQQETQYF. As DNA, the CDR3 is TGTGCCAGCAGCCAAACCAGGGGGCAGCAAGAGACCCAGTACTTC.

This clonotype was observed many times. The rearrangement uses TRBV5-5 and TRBJ2-2, with D perhaps matching TRBD2 (6 bases). Germline CDR1 reads SGHKS; CDR2 reads YYEKEE (reference sequence). The CDR3 totals 17 residues. V lost 4 bases and J 4 bases, leaving 20 bases between the germline ends. The CDR3 here is CASSPLLAGSSTGELFF. The CDR3 DNA is TGTGCCAGCAGCCCCCTGCTGGCGGGGTCGAGCACCGGGGAGCTGTTTTTT.

The chain recombines TRBV5-4 with TRBJ2-6; D remains ambiguous. Germline assignment: CDR1 SGHNT and CDR2 YYREEE (reference sequence). The CDR3 sequence is 17 residues long. V gave up 4 bases and J gave up 2 bases, with 16 bases separating them. The CDR3 bases are TGTGCCAGCAGCGACCTCGAGGTCTCGCCTGGGGCCAACGTCCTGACTTTC. It specifies CASSDLEVSPGANVLTF.

The chain uses TRBV4-1 and TRBJ2-2; D remains unclear. Germline V CDR1 and CDR2: MGHRA, YSYEKL. V gave up 4 bases and J gave up 5 bases, with 8 bases separating them. The CDR3 consists of 13 residues. Written as DNA, the CDR3 is TGCGCCAGCAGCCCCCAGTGGACCGGGGAGCTGTTTTTT. This encodes CASSPQWTGELFF.

This clonotype was recorded a few times. The V and J genes are TRBV5-1 and TRBJ1-4; D uncertain. Deletions cut 4 bases from V and 0 bases from J, with 10 bases between. Germline V gives CDR1 SGHRS, CDR2 YFSETQ. The CDR3 is 15 residues long. The CDR3 nucleotides are TGCGCCAGCAGCCTGGAAGTTGCAACTAATGAAAAACTGTTTTTT. Protein product: CASSLEVATNEKLFF.

In this sample, this clonotype turned up many times. The chain joins TRBV7-2 to TRBJ2-5; no firm D call. V dropped 5 bases and J dropped 0 bases, with 13 bases sitting between them. Germline assignment: CDR1 SGHTA and CDR2 FQGNSA. The CDR3 contains 15 residues. The CDR3 DNA reads TGTGCCAGCAGCCCCCAAGCACGGTACCAAGAGACCCAGTACTTC. Its protein product is CASSPQARYQETQYF.